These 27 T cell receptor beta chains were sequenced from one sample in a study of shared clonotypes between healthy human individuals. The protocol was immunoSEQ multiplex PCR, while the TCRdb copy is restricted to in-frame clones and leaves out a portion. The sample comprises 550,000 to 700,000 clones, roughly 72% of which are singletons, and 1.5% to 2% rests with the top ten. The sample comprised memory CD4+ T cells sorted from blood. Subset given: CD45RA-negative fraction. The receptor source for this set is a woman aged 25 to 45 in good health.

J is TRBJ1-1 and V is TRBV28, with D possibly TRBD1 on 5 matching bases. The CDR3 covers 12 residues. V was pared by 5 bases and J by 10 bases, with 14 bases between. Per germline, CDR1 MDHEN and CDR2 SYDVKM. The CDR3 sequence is CASSPLGEGAFF. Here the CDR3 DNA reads TGTGCCAGCAGTCCCTTGGGGGAGGGAGCTTTCTTT.

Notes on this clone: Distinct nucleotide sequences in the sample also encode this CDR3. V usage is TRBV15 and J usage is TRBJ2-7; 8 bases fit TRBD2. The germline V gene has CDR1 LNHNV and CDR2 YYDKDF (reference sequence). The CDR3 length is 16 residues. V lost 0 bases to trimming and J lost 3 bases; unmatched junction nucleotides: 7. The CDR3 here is CATSRDLAGTFYEQYF. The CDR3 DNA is TGTGCCACCAGCAGAGACCTAGCGGGTACTTTCTACGAGCAGTACTTC.

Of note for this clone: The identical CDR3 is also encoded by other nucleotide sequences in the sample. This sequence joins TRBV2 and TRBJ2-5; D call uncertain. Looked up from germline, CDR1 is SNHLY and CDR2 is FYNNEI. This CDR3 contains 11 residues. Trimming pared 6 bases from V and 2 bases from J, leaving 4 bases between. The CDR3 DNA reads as TGTGCCAGCAGCCCTCAAGAGACCCAGTACTTC. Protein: CASSPQETQYF.

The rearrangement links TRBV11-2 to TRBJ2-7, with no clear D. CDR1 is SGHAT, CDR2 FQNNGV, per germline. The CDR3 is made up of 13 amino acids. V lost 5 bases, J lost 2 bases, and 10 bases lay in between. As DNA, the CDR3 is TGTGCCAGCAGCAGAGAAGGGACCTACGAGCAGTACTTC. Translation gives CASSREGTYEQYF.

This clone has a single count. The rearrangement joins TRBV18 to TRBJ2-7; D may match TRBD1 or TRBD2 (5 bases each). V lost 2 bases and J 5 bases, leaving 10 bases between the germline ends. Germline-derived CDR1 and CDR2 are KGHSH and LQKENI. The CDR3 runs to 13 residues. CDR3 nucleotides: TGTGCCAGCTCACCAAGTTTGGGACACGAGCAGTACTTC. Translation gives CASSPSLGHEQYF.

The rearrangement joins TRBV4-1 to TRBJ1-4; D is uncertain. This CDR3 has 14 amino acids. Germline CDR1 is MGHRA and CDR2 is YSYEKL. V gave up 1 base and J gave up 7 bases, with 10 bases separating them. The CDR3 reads CASSQAVWGEKLFF. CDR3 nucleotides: TGCGCCAGCAGCCAAGCCGTATGGGGTGAAAAACTGTTTTTT.

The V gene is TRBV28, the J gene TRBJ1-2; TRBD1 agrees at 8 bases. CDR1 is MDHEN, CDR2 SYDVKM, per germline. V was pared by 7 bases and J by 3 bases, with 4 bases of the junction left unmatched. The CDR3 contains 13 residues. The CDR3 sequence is CASTQQGDYGYTF. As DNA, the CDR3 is TGTGCCAGCACACAACAGGGGGACTATGGCTACACCTTC.

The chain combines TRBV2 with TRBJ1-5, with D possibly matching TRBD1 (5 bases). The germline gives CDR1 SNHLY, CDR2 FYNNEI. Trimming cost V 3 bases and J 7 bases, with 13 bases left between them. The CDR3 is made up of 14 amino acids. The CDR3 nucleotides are TGTGCCAGCAGTGACAGGGTCGGAGGGCAGCCCCAGCATTTT. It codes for CASSDRVGGQPQHF. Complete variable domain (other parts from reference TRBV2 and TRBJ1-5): EPEVTQTPSHQVTQMGQEVILRCVPISNHLYFYWYRQILGQKVEFLVSFYNNEISEKSEIFDDQFSVERPDGSNFTLKIRSTKLEDSAMYFCASSDRVGGQPQHFGDGTRLSIL.

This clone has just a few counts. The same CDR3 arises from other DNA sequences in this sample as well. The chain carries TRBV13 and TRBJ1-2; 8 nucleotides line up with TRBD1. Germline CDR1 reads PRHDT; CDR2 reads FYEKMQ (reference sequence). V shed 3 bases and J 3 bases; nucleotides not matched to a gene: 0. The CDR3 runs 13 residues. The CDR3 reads CASSLTGDYGYTF. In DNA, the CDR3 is TGTGCCAGCAGCTTGACAGGGGACTATGGCTACACCTTC.

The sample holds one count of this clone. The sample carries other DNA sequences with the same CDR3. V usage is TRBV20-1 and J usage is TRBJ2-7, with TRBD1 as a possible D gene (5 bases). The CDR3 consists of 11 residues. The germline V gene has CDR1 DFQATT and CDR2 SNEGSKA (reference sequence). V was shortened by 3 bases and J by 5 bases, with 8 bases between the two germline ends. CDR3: CSASDSHEQYF. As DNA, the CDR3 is TGCAGTGCTAGTGACAGCCACGAGCAGTACTTC.

The CDR3 nucleotides read TGTGCCAGCAGCGCCTCCGGACTAGAGTACCATGAGCAGTTCTTC. Translation gives CASSASGLEYHEQFF. This chain joins TRBV9 and TRBJ2-1; 7 bases are shared with TRBD2. V dropped 3 bases and J dropped 8; count of bases not matched to a gene: 11. The CDR3 consists of 15 residues. Germline lookup yields CDR1 SGDLS and CDR2 YYNGEE.

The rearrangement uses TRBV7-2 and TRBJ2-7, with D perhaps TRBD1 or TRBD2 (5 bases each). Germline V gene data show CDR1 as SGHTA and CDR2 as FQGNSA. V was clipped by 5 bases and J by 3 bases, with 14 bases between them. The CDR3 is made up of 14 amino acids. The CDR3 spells CASSRRDPYYEQYF. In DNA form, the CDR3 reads TGTGCCAGCAGCCGACGGGACCCTTACTACGAGCAGTACTTC.

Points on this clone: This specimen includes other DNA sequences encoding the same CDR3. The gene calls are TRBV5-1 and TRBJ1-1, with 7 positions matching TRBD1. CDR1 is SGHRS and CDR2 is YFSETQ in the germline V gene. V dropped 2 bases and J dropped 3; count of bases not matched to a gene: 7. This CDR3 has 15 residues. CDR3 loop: CASSLEGGTDTEAFF. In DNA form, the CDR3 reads TGCGCCAGCAGCTTAGAAGGGGGCACGGACACTGAAGCTTTCTTT.

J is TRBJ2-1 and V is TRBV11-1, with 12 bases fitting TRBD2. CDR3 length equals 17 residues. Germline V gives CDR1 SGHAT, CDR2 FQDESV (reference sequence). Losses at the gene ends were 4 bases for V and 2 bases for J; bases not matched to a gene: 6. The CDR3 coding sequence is TGTGCCAGCAGCTCGACTAGCGGGAGAGGAACCTACAATGAGCAGTTCTTC. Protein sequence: CASSSTSGRGTYNEQFF.

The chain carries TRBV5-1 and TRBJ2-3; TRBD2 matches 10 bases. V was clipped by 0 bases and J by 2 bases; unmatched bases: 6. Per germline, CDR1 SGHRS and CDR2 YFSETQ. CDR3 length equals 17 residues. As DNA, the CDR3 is TGCGCCAGCAGCTTGGCCTCGACTAGCGGGCCCACAGATACGCAGTATTTT. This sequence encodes CASSLASTSGPTDTQYF.

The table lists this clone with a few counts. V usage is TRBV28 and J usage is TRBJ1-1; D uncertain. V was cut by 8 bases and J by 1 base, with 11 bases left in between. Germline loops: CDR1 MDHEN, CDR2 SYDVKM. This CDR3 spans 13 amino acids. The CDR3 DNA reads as TGTGCCAGCCAATCGGCGGGGAACACTGAAGCTTTCTTT. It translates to CASQSAGNTEAFF.

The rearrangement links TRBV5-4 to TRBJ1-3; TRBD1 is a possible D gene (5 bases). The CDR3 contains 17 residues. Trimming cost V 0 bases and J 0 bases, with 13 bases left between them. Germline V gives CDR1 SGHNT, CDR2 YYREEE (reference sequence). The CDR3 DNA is TGTGCCAGCAGCTTGGAACACAGGTCGAGCTCTGGAAACACCATATATTTT. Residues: CASSLEHRSSSGNTIYF.

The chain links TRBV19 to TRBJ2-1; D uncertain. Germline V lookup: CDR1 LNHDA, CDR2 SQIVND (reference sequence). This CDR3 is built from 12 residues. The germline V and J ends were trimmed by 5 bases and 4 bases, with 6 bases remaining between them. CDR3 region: CASSERYNEQFF. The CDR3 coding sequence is TGTGCCAGTAGTGAGAGATACAATGAGCAGTTCTTC.

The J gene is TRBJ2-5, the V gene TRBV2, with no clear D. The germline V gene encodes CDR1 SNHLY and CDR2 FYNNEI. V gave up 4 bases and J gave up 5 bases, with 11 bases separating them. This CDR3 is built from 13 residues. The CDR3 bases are TGTGCCAGCAGTGCGATGGGGATCGAGACCCAGTACTTC. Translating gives CASSAMGIETQYF.

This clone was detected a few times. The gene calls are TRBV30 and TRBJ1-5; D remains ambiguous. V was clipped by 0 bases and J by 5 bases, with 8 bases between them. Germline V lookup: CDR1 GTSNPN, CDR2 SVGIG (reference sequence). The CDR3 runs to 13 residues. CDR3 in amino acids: CAWSVSEYQPQHF. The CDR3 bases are TGTGCCTGGAGTGTTAGTGAGTATCAGCCCCAGCATTTT.

CDR3 sequence: CASSPGTAQETQYF. In nucleotides, the CDR3 is TGTGCCAGCAGCCCGGGGACAGCCCAAGAGACCCAGTACTTC. This rearrangement joins TRBV5-4 to TRBJ2-5, with 7 bases fitting TRBD1. The junction had 4 bases not matched to a gene; V was cut back by 4 bases and J by 1 base. This CDR3 has 14 amino acids. CDR1 SGHNT and CDR2 YYREEE come from the germline V gene (reference sequence).

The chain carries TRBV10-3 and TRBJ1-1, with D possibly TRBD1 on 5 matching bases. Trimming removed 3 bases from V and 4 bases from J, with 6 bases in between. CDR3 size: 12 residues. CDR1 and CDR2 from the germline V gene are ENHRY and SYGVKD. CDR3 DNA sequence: TGTGCCATCAGTGACGACAGCACTGAAGCTTTCTTT. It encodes CAISDDSTEAFF.

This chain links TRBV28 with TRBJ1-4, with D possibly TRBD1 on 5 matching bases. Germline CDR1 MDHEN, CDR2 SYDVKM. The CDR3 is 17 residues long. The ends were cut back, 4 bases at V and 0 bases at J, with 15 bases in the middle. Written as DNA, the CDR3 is TGTGCCAGCAGTTCCAGGGTGGGGCTTGCAACTAATGAAAAACTGTTTTTT. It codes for CASSSRVGLATNEKLFF.

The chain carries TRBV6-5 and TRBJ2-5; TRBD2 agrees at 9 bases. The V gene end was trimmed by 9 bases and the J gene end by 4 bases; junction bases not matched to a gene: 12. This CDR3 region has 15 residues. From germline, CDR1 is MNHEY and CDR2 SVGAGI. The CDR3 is CASSRAGGRGETQYF. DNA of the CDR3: TGTGCCAGTTCACGTGCGGGGGGGAGAGGAGAGACCCAGTACTTC.

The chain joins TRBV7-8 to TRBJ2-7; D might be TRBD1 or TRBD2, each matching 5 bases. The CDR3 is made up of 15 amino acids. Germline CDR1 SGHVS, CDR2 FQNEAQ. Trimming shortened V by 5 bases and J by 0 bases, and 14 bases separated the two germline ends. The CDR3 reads CASSHRDARSYEQYF. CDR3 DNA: TGTGCCAGCAGCCACCGGGACGCCCGCTCCTACGAGCAGTACTTC.

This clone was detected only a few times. Here the CDR3 reads CAWSVEGANVLTF. For the CDR3, the DNA is TGTGCCTGGAGTGTAGAGGGGGCCAACGTCCTGACTTTC. The chain combines TRBV30 with TRBJ2-6; D gene ambiguous. V shed 0 bases and J shed 4 bases, with 4 bases lying between them. The CDR3 has 13 amino acids. Germline values: CDR1 GTSNPN, CDR2 SVGIG (reference sequence).

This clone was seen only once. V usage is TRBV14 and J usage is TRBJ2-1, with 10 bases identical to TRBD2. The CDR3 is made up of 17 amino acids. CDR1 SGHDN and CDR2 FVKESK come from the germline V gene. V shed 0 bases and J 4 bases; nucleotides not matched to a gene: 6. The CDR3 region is CASSQDGIAGGYNEQFF. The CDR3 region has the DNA TGTGCCAGCAGCCAAGATGGGATAGCGGGAGGTTACAATGAGCAGTTCTTC.